This T cell receptor (beta chain) is drawn from a study of cytomegalovirus exposure and HLA in healthy donors. The study's findings and limits: Reported findings show TCR beta sequences accurately forecast HLA-A and HLA-B alleles in most subjects. Beyond CMV serostatus, there was no information to go on about immune exposure. According to the study, roughly 160 TCR beta chains were cytomegalovirus-associated. A later analysis linked a missense variant in DCLRE1C to the trimming of TCR beta V and J genes.

PCR was performed using 60 Vbeta and 13 Jbeta primers. Assay used: immunoSEQ multiplex PCR; TCRdb lists only in-frame clones, some missing. Of some 250,000 clones listed, roughly 82% are singletons. Trimming pared 0 bases from V and 1 base from J, leaving 8 bases between. This CDR3 spans 15 amino acids. Germline loops: CDR1 LGHNA, CDR2 YNFKEQ. On this clone: Its antigen is as yet unknown.

The chain joins TRBV4-2 to TRBJ2-3, with D maybe TRBD2 (5 bases). The receptor was derived from a woman between 40 and 50 years old in good health and CMV-seropositive. The sample was PBMCs. DNA of the CDR3: TGTGCCAGCAGCCAAGATCGAGGGCGCACAGATACGCAGTATTTT. This gives the protein CASSQDRGRTDTQYF.